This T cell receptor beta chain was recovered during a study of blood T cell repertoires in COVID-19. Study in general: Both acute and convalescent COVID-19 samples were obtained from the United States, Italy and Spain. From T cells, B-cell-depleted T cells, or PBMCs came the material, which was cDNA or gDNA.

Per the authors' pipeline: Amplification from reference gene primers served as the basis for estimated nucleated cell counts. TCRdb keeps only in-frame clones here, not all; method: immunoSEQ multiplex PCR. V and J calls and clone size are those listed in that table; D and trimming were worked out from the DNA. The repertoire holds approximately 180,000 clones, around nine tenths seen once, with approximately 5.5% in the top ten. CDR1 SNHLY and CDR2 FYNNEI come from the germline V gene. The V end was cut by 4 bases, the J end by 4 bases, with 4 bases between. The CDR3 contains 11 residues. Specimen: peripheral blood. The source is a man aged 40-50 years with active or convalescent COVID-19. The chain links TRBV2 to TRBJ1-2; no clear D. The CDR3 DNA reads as TGTGCCAGCAGTGCCTCCTATGGCTACACCTTC. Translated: CASSASYGYTF.